A selection of T cell receptor beta chains follows, all from one sample in a study of T cells in Graves' hyperthyroidism and ophthalmopathy. MiXCR, applied by TCRdb to the multiplex PCR reads, yields one record per CDR3 protein. The table records about 590,000 distinct CDR3 sequences, 12% to 15% of them present only once. Sequenced sample: blood. All receptors derive from a woman between 18 and 30 years old with Graves' ophthalmopathy. Each CDR3 is given with its conserved first and last residue. D genes are given only for firm matches. Expanded clones get a size class; other rows say once, few or many, or leave the size out.

abundance,d_gene,v_gene,j_gene,CDR3aa,CDR3nt
few,-,TRBV7-3,TRBJ2-1,CASSISLVNNEQFF,TGTGCCAGCAGCATATCTCTAGTTAACAATGAGCAGTTCTTC
-,-,TRBV4-3,TRBJ2-3,CASSQMRGEGILFTDTQYF,TGCGCCAGCAGCCAGATGAGGGGAGAGGGCATACTTTTCACAGATACGCAGTATTTT
-,-,TRBV6-1,TRBJ2-2,CASSAIGDADTGELFF,TGTGCCAGCAGTGCTATCGGGGACGCTGACACCGGGGAGCTGTTTTTT
few,TRBD2,TRBV6-2/TRBV6-3,TRBJ2-3,CASLPRLAGDLIADTQYF,TGTGCCAGCCTCCCGAGACTAGCGGGAGATCTCATCGCAGATACGCAGTATTTT
many,-,TRBV11-3,TRBJ2-3,CASSAPVGTDTQYF,TGTGCCAGCAGCGCCCCGGTAGGCACAGATACGCAGTATTTT
many,-,TRBV28,TRBJ2-7,CASSLSGGLGGNAYEQYF,TGTGCCAGCAGCCTTTCCGGAGGGCTTGGCGGGAACGCCTACGAGCAGTACTTC
few,-,TRBV29-1,TRBJ2-5,CSVVTAEETQYF,TGCAGCGTTGTTACAGCAGAAGAGACCCAGTACTTC
many,-,TRBV29-1,TRBJ1-5,CSVRRGHQPQHF,TGCAGCGTTCGCAGGGGTCATCAGCCCCAGCATTTT
many,-,TRBV5-8,TRBJ1-5,CASSLDSQPQHF,TGTGCCAGCAGCTTGGACAGCCAGCCCCAGCATTTT
once,-,TRBV10-3,TRBJ2-3,CAIRGDSPTDTQYF,TGTGCCATCAGGGGGGACTCCCCCACAGATACGCAGTATTTT
-,-,TRBV25-1,TRBJ1-4,CASSWGNNEKLFF,TGTGCCAGCAGTTGGGGTAATAATGAAAAACTGTTTTTT
many,TRBD1,TRBV6-1,TRBJ1-1,CASSYLDRGNTEAFF,TGTGCCAGCAGTTATTTGGACAGGGGGAACACTGAAGCTTTCTTT
few,-,TRBV2,TRBJ1-2,CASKDPGNYGYTF,TGTGCCAGCAAAGACCCGGGGAACTATGGCTACACCTTC
-,-,TRBV9,TRBJ2-2,CASSALANTGELFF,TGTGCCAGCAGCGCACTCGCGAACACCGGGGAGCTGTTTTTT
-,-,TRBV7-4,TRBJ2-3,CASSFGGPDTQYF,TGTGCCAGCAGCTTTGGGGGTCCAGATACGCAGTATTTT
many,-,TRBV7-6,TRBJ2-7,CASSEWENYEQYF,TGTGCCAGCAGTGAATGGGAAAACTACGAGCAGTACTTC
many,-,TRBV20-1,TRBJ2-7,CSARVWSLFSYEQYF,TGCAGTGCTAGAGTGTGGAGTTTATTCTCCTACGAGCAGTACTTC
many,TRBD2,TRBV5-1,TRBJ2-1,CASSESGILAPNEQFF,TGCGCCAGCAGCGAAAGCGGGATCTTGGCCCCCAATGAGCAGTTCTTC
many,-,TRBV7-8,TRBJ2-7,CASSLGNLGTPYEQYF,TGTGCCAGCAGCTTAGGGAATTTAGGGACTCCTTACGAGCAGTACTTC
many,-,TRBV20-1,TRBJ1-1,CSASHFLLNTEAFF,TGCAGTGCTAGCCATTTCTTATTGAACACTGAAGCTTTCTTT
-,TRBD1,TRBV19,TRBJ1-2,CASRPYDRANGYTF,TGTGCCAGCCGACCATACGACAGGGCTAATGGCTACACCTTC
-,-,TRBV10-1,TRBJ2-5,CASSGSHQETQYF,TGCGCCAGCAGTGGAAGCCACCAAGAGACCCAGTACTTC
many,-,TRBV7-2,TRBJ2-1,CASSLNQGDEQFF,TGTGCCAGCAGCTTGAACCAGGGAGATGAGCAGTTCTTC
many,TRBD1,TRBV7-2,TRBJ2-2,CASSSQTGGAGELFF,TGTGCCAGCAGCTCCCAGACAGGGGGGGCCGGGGAGCTGTTTTTT
-,-,TRBV5-6,TRBJ1-1,CASSLVGSMNTEAFF,TGTGCCAGCAGCTTGGTGGGCAGCATGAACACTGAAGCTTTCTTT
many,TRBD2,TRBV3-1,TRBJ2-5,CASSPRLAGTQETQYF,TGTGCCAGCAGCCCTCGACTAGCGGGAACCCAAGAGACCCAGTACTTC
many,TRBD2,TRBV7-9,TRBJ2-3,CASSFPSGSPEGRDTQYF,TGTGCCAGCAGCTTCCCTAGCGGGAGTCCCGAGGGCAGAGATACGCAGTATTTT
many,TRBD1,TRBV5-1,TRBJ2-5,CASSQQGETQYF,TGCGCCAGCAGCCAACAGGGGGAGACCCAGTACTTC
many,TRBD2,TRBV28,TRBJ2-1,CASSPGLAEMYNEQFF,TGTGCCAGCAGTCCAGGACTAGCGGAAATGTACAATGAGCAGTTCTTC
many,-,TRBV7-2,TRBJ2-1,CASRKQEYNEQFF,TGTGCCAGCAGAAAACAGGAATACAATGAGCAGTTCTTC
many,TRBD2,TRBV9,TRBJ2-1,CASSVDGSGDSSYNEQFF,TGTGCCAGCAGCGTAGATGGTAGCGGGGATAGCTCCTACAATGAGCAGTTCTTC
many,-,TRBV12-3/TRBV12-4,TRBJ2-1,CASSITGTDNEQFF,TGTGCCAGCAGTATTACAGGGACTGACAATGAGCAGTTCTTC
many,TRBD1,TRBV3-1,TRBJ2-2,CASSQGTGDTGELFF,TGTGCCAGCAGCCAGGGGACAGGGGACACCGGGGAGCTGTTTTTT
many,-,TRBV2,TRBJ1-6,CASTSGQGRSPLHF,TGTGCCAGCACCTCTGGGCAGGGGCGGTCACCCCTCCACTTT
many,-,TRBV30,TRBJ1-1,CAWSYSRPGAFF,TGTGCCTGGAGTTACTCCCGCCCCGGAGCTTTCTTT
many,-,TRBV5-6,TRBJ1-1,CASSLGVQSEAFF,TGTGCCAGCAGCTTGGGGGTACAGTCTGAAGCTTTCTTT
many,-,TRBV7-2,TRBJ1-1,CASSRSGTPNTEAFF,TGTGCCAGCAGCCGGAGCGGGACACCGAACACTGAAGCTTTCTTT
few,TRBD1,TRBV14,TRBJ2-5,CASSQEGQHYQETQYF,TGTGCCAGCAGCCAAGAGGGACAGCACTACCAAGAGACCCAGTACTTC
few,-,TRBV18,TRBJ2-7,CASSPPGRSSYEQYF,TGTGCCAGCTCACCACCGGGGAGGAGCTCCTACGAGCAGTACTTC
-,-,TRBV5-1,TRBJ1-6,CASSLGGSYNSPLHF,TGCGCCAGCAGCTTGGGGGGCTCCTATAATTCACCCCTCCACTTT
many,-,TRBV7-8,TRBJ1-1,CASSESRGLNTEAFF,TGTGCCAGCAGCGAGTCCAGGGGCCTGAACACTGAAGCTTTCTTT
-,-,TRBV9,TRBJ1-5,CASSVAGTRNQPQHF,TGTGCCAGCAGCGTAGCCGGGACACGCAATCAGCCCCAGCATTTT
many,-,TRBV7-9,TRBJ1-1,CASSYQPDEAFF,TGTGCCAGCAGCTATCAGCCAGACGAAGCTTTCTTT
many,-,TRBV7-3,TRBJ2-1,CASSFIGQPPKFF,TGTGCCAGCAGCTTTATAGGACAGCCCCCTAAGTTCTTC
-,TRBD1,TRBV28,TRBJ2-1,CASSLFEQGFDEQFF,TGTGCCAGCAGTTTATTCGAACAGGGGTTTGATGAGCAGTTCTTC
few,TRBD1,TRBV5-1,TRBJ1-2,CASSWGEDRVDGYTF,TGCGCCAGCAGCTGGGGCGAGGACAGGGTAGATGGCTACACCTTC
many,-,TRBV29-1,TRBJ1-1,CSVYTSRGMNTEAFF,TGCAGCGTTTATACAAGCAGGGGCATGAACACTGAAGCTTTCTTT
many,TRBD2,TRBV6-2/TRBV6-3,TRBJ2-1,CASSRRTSGTAYNEQFF,TGTGCCAGCAGTCGCCGGACTAGCGGGACCGCCTACAATGAGCAGTTCTTC